Below are 11 T cell receptor beta chains sequenced from a single sample in a study of cytomegalovirus exposure and HLA in healthy donors. In the PCR, 60 Vbeta and 13 Jbeta primers were used. Sequencing used immunoSEQ multiplex PCR; TCRdb keeps in-frame clones, though not all of them. The table shows over 70,000 clones, with 78% occurring only once. The specimen sequenced was PBMCs. These receptors were taken from a male donor in good health and CMV-seropositive.

This clone was observed a single time. This chain connects TRBV19 to TRBJ2-1; D may be TRBD2 (6 bases). The CDR3 is made up of 13 amino acids. CDR1 and CDR2 (germline): LNHDA, SQIVND (reference sequence). V lost 4 bases to trimming and J lost 9 bases, with 13 bases between them. CDR3 region: CASSNPSGGEQFF. The CDR3 DNA is TGTGCCAGTAGTAACCCCTCCGGGGGTGAGCAGTTCTTC.

This chain joins TRBV18 and TRBJ2-3; perhaps TRBD1 as D (6 bases). In germline, CDR1 is KGHSH, CDR2 LQKENI. Between the trimmed V and J ends, which lost 4 bases and 2 bases, there was a span of 7 bases. The CDR3 runs to 13 residues. Here the CDR3 reads CASSRTATDTQYF. The CDR3 DNA follows: TGTGCCAGCTCACGGACAGCCACAGATACGCAGTATTTT.

The chain is built from TRBV9 and TRBJ2-7; 8 bases agree with TRBD2. CDR1 and CDR2 from the germline V gene are SGDLS and YYNGEE. This CDR3 region has 16 residues. With 3 bases clipped from V and 3 bases from J, the junction kept 11 bases outside the gene matches. The DNA for the CDR3 is TGTGCCAGCAGCGAGGGGGGAGCGGGAGTATACTACGAGCAGTACTTC. This encodes CASSEGGAGVYYEQYF.

This clone was seen only once. The chain uses TRBV28 and TRBJ1-5; no reliable D call. V lost 2 bases to trimming and J lost 6 bases, with 5 bases between them. The CDR3 contains 12 residues. Germline V CDR1 and CDR2: MDHEN, SYDVKM. CDR3 in amino acids: CASSLTGQPQHF. Here the CDR3 DNA reads TGTGCCAGCAGTTTAACGGGTCAGCCCCAGCATTTT.

This chain joins TRBV2 and TRBJ2-7, with a possible D match to TRBD1 (5 bases). Trimming left V 1 base short and J 13 bases short, with 14 bases between. Germline CDR1 SNHLY, CDR2 FYNNEI. The CDR3 is 12 residues long. The chain's CDR3 is CASSEGGRGRYF. DNA for the CDR3: TGTGCCAGCAGTGAAGGGGGAAGGGGTCGTTACTTC.

This clone was counted a single time. The rearrangement joins TRBV6-5 to TRBJ2-7, with 8 positions matching TRBD1. CDR1 MNHEY and CDR2 SVGAGI come from the germline V gene. The length of the CDR3 is 14 residues. The trim removed 7 bases at V and 0 bases at J, leaving 5 bases unmatched. DNA for the CDR3: TGTGCCAGCAAACGAGGACAGGGCTCCTACGAGCAGTACTTC. This codes for CASKRGQGSYEQYF.

This chain links TRBV28 with TRBJ1-1; D perhaps matches TRBD1 (5 bases). There are 15 residues in the CDR3. From germline, CDR1 is MDHEN and CDR2 SYDVKM. V gave up 2 bases and J gave up 4 bases, with 14 bases separating them. The CDR3 region has the DNA TGTGCCAGCAGTTTAAAGATGGGGCATAGCACTGAAGCTTTCTTT. Protein product: CASSLKMGHSTEAFF.

J is TRBJ1-4 and V is TRBV18, with D possibly matching TRBD1 (6 bases). The CDR3 is made up of 13 amino acids. Germline CDR1 KGHSH, CDR2 LQKENI. V shed 2 bases and J shed 7 bases, with 8 bases lying between them. The CDR3 region is CASSPLTGEKLFF. Here the CDR3 DNA reads TGTGCCAGCTCACCATTGACAGGTGAAAAACTGTTTTTT.

The gene calls are TRBV19 and TRBJ2-1; possible D gene TRBD2, 6 bases. This CDR3 has 13 amino acids. The V and J ends lost 7 bases and 13 bases respectively, with 20 bases between them. The V gene's germline CDR1 is LNHDA and CDR2 SQIVND (reference sequence). The CDR3 DNA sequence: TGTGCCAGTATGGGGGGTCGAGGCCGGCTCCAGTTCTTC. Translating it yields CASMGGRGRLQFF.

J is TRBJ1-2 and V is TRBV7-9; tentatively, D is TRBD1 (5 bases). The V gene lost 5 bases and the J gene lost 8 bases, with 12 bases spanning the gap. The CDR3 is made up of 12 amino acids. Looked up from germline, CDR1 is SEHNR and CDR2 is FQNEAQ (reference sequence). The CDR3 sequence is CASSADQGGYTF. The DNA of the CDR3 is TGTGCCAGCAGCGCGGATCAGGGAGGCTACACCTTC.

The chain has TRBV6-1 and TRBJ1-4, with D possibly TRBD1 on 5 matching bases. Germline values: CDR1 MNHNS, CDR2 SASEGT. The V end lost 11 bases, the J end lost 10 bases, and 20 bases lay between the germline ends. The CDR3 consists of 13 residues. CDR3 DNA: TGTGCCGCCTACTGGGGCAATCAGGGAAAACTGTTTTTT. Its protein is CAAYWGNQGKLFF.